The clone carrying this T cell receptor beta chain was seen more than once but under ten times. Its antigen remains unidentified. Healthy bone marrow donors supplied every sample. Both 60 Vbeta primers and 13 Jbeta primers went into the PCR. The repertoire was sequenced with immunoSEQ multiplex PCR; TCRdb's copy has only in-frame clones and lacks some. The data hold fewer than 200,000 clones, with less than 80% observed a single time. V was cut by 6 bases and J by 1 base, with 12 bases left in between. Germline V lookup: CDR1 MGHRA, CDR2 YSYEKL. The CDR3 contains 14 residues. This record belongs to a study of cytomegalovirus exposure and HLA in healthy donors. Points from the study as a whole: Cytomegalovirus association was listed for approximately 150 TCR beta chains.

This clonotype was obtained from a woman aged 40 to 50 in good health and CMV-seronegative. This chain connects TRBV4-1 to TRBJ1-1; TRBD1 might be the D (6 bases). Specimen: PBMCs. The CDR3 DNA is TGCGCCAGCAGGAAACAGGGTGAGAACACTGAAGCTTTCTTT. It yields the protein CASRKQGENTEAFF.